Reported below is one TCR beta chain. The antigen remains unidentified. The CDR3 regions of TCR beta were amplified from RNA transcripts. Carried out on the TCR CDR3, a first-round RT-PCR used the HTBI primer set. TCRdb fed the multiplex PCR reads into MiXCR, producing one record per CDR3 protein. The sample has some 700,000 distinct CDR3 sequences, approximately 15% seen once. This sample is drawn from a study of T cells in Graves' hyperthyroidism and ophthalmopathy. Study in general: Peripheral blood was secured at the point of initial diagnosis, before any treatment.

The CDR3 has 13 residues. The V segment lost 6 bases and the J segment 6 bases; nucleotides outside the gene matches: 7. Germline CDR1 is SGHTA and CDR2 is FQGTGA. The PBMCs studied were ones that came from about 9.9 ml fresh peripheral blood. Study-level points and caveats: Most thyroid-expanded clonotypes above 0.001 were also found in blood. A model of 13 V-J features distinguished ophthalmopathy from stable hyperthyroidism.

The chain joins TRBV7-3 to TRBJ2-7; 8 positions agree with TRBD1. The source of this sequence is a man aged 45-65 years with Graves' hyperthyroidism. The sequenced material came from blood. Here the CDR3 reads CASSAGQGREQYF. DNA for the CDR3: TGTGCCAGCAGTGCCGGACAGGGACGCGAGCAGTACTTC.